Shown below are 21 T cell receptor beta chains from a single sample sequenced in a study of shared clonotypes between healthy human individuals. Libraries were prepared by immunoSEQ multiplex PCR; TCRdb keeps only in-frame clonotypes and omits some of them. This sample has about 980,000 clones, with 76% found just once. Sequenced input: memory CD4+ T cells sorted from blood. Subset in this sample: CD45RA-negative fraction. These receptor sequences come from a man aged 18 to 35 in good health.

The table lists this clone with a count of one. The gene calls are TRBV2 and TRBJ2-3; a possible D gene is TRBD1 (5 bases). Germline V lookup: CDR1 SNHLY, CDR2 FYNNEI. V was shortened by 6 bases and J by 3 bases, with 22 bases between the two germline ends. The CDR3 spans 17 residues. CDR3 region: CASRETQGYIQTDTQYF. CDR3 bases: TGTGCCAGCAGAGAAACCCAGGGATATATTCAGACAGATACGCAGTATTTT.

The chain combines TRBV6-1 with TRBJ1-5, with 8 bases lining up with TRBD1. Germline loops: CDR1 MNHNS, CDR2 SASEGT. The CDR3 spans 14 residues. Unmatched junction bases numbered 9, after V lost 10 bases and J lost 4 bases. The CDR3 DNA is TGTGCCACAGGAGGGGGACAGGCAAATCAGCCCCAGCATTTT. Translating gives CATGGGQANQPQHF.

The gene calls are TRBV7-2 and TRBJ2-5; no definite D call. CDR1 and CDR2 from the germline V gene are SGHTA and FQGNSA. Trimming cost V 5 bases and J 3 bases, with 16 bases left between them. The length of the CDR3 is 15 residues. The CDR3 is CASSQTGRPEETQYF. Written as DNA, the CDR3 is TGTGCCAGCAGCCAGACGGGCAGGCCCGAAGAGACCCAGTACTTC.

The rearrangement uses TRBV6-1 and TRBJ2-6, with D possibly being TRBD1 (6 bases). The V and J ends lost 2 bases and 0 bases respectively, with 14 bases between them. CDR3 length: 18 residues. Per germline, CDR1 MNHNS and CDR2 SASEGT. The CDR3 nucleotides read TGTGCCAGCAGTGAACTTGGGACAACGCACTCTGGGGCCAACGTCCTGACTTTC. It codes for CASSELGTTHSGANVLTF.

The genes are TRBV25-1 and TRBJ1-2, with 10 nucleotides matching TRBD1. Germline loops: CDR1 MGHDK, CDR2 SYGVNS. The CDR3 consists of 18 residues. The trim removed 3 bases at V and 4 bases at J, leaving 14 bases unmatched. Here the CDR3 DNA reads TGTGCCAGCAGTGATCTAGGGGGACAGGGGTCTCCCCCCTATGGCTACACCTTC. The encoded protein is CASSDLGGQGSPPYGYTF.

The CDR3 nucleotides read TGTGCCAGCAGCCCCGGGGGGGTCGCGGGGTCTAGCACAGATACGCAGTATTTT. Encoded protein: CASSPGGVAGSSTDTQYF. The chain joins TRBV5-4 to TRBJ2-3; 8 nucleotides agree with TRBD2. Germline assignment: CDR1 SGHNT and CDR2 YYREEE (reference sequence). The ends lost 4 bases at V and 0 bases at J; junction bases unmatched: 13. CDR3 length equals 18 residues.

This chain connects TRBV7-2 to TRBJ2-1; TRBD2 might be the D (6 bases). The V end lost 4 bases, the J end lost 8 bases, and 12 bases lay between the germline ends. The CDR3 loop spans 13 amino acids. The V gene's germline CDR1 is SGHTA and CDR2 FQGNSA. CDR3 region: CASSSLWRDEQFF. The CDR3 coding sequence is TGTGCCAGCAGCTCCCTTTGGAGGGATGAGCAGTTCTTC.

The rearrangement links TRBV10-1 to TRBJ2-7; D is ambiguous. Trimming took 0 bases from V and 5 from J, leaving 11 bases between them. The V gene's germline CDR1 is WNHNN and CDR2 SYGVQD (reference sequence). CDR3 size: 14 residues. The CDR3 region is CASSESVWSNEQYF. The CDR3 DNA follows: TGCGCCAGCAGTGAGTCGGTCTGGAGTAACGAGCAGTACTTC.

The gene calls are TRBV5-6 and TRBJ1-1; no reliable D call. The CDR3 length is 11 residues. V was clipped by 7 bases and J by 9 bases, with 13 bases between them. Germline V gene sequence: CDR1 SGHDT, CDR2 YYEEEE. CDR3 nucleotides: TGTGCCAGCGGATCGGACGGGAAAGCTTTCTTT. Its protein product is CASGSDGKAFF.

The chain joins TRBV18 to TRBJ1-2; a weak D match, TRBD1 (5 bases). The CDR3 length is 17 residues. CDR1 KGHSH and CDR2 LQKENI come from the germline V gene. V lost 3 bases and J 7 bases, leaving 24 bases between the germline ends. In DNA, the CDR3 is TGTGCCAGCTCACCGACGTCACAGGAAGGTCCCACTCGTGGCTACACCTTC. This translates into CASSPTSQEGPTRGYTF.

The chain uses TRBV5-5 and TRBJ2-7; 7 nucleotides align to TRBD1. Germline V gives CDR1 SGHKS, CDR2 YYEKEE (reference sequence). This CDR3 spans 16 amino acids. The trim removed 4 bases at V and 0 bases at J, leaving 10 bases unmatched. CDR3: CASSRTPTGSSYEQYF. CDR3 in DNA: TGTGCCAGCAGCCGCACCCCGACAGGGTCCTCCTACGAGCAGTACTTC.

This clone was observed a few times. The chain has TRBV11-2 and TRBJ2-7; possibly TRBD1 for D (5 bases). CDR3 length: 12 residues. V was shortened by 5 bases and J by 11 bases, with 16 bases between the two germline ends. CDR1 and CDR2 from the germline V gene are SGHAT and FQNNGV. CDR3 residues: CASSLGAVSEYF. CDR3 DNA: TGTGCCAGCAGCCTAGGGGCGGTTTCGGAGTACTTC. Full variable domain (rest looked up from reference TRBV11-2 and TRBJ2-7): EAGVAQSPRYKIIEKRQSVAFWCNPISGHATLYWYQQILGQGPKLLIQFQNNGVVDDSQLPKDRFSAERLKGVDSTLKIQPAKLEDSAVYLCASSLGAVSEYFGPGTRLTVT.

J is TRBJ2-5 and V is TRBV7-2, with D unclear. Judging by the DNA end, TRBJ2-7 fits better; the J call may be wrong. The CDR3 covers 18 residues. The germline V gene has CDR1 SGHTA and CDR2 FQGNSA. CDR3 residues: CASSTWTDWALSSYEQYF. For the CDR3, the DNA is TGTGCCAGCAGCACCTGGACGGATTGGGCGTTAAGCTCCTACGAGCAGTACTTC.

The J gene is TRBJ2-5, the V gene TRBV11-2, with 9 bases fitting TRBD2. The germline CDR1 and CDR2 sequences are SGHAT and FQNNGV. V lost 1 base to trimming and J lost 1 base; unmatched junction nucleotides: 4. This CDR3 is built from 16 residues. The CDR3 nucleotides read TGTGCCAGCAGCTTAGGAACTAGCGGGTCCCAAGAGACCCAGTACTTC. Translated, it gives CASSLGTSGSQETQYF.

The CDR3, as DNA: TGTGCCACCAGCAGAGATCCCGGCGGATCCTCCTACGAGCAGTACTTC. Amino acids: CATSRDPGGSSYEQYF. The V and J genes are TRBV15 and TRBJ2-7; unclear D gene. Germline lookup yields CDR1 LNHNV and CDR2 YYDKDF (reference sequence). Trimming took 0 bases from V and 0 from J, leaving 12 bases between them. This CDR3 has 16 residues.

The CDR3 loop reads CASSTPTGTGNTIYF. DNA for the CDR3: TGTGCCAGCAGTACCCCGACAGGGACTGGAAACACCATATATTTT. This rearrangement joins TRBV28 to TRBJ1-3, with 7 bases aligning to TRBD1. The CDR3 sequence is 15 residues long. Trimming at V came to 5 bases and at J to 2 bases, leaving 6 bases not matched to a gene. Germline CDR1 is MDHEN and CDR2 is SYDVKM.

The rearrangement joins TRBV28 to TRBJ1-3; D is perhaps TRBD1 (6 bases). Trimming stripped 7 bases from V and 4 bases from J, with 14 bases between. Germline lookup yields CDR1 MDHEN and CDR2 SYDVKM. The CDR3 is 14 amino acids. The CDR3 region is CASNGWGAGNTIYF. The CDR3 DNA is TGTGCCAGCAATGGATGGGGGGCCGGAAACACCATATATTTT.

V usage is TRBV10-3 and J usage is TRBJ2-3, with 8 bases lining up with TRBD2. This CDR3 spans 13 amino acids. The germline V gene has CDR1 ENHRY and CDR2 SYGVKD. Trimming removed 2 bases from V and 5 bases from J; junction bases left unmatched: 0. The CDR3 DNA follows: TGTGCCATCAGTGAGCTAGCGGGAGATACGCAGTATTTT. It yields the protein CAISELAGDTQYF.

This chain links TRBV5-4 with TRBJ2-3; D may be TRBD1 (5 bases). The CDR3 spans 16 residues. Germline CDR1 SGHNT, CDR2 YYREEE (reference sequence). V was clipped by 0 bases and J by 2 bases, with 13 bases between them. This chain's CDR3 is CASSLAYRTSTDTQYF. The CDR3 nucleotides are TGTGCCAGCAGCTTGGCATATAGGACATCCACAGATACGCAGTATTTT.

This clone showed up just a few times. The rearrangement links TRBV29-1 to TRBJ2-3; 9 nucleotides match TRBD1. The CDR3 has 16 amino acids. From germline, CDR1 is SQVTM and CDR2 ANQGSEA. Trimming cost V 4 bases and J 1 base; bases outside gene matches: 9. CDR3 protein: CSVVSVTGGGTDTQYF. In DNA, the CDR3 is TGCAGCGTTGTATCAGTGACAGGGGGAGGCACAGATACGCAGTATTTT.

CDR3 residues: CSPQAQDTLHF. Here the CDR3 DNA reads TGCAGTCCGCAAGCCCAGGACACCCTCCACTTT. V and J are TRBV20-1 and TRBJ1-6, with TRBD1 as a possible D gene (5 bases). V lost 8 bases and J 14 bases, leaving 16 bases between the germline ends. The CDR3 totals 11 residues. CDR1 and CDR2 (germline): DFQATT, SNEGSKA (reference sequence).